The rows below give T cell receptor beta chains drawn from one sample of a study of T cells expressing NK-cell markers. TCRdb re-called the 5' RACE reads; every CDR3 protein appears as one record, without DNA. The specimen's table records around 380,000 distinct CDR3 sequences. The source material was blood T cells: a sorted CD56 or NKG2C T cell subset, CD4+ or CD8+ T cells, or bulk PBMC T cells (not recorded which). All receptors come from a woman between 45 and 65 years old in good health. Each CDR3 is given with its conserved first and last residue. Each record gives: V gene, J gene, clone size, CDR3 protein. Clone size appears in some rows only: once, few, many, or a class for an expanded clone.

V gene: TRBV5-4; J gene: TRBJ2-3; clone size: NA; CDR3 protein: CASSPLAGGATDTQYF
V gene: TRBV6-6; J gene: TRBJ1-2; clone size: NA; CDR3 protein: CASSPQGAQANYGYTF
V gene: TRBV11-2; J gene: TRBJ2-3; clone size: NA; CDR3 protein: CASRRPASTDTQYF
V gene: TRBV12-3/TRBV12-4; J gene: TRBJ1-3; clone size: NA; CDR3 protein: CASSFWGVGGNTIYF
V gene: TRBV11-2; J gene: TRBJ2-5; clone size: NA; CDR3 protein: CASSSYQTSKRGETQYF
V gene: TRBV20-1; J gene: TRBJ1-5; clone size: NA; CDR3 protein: CSARRGFGDQPQHF
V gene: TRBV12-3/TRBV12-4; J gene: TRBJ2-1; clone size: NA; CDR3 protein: CASAMGGNEQFF
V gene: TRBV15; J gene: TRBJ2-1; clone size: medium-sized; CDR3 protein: CATSPTGTRGGEQFF
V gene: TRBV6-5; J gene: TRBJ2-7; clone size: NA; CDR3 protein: CASSYSHGVYEQYF
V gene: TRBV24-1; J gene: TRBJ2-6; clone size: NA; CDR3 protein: CATSDRRTGNTLPGANVLTF
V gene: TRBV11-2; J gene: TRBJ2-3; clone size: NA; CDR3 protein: CASSLVSGRPSTDTQYF
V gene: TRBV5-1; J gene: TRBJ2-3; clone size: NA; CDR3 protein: CASRAQGGLTDTQYF
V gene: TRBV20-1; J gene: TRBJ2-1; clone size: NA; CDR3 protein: CSAYLAGAGEQFF
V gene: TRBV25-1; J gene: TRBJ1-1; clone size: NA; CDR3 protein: CASSQRPGGVTEAFF
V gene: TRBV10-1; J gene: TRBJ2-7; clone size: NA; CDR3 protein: CASSESFQGEQYF
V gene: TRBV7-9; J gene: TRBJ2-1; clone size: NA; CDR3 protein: CASSLTRTQYNEQFF
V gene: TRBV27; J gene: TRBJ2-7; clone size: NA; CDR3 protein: CASSFRTDYEQYF
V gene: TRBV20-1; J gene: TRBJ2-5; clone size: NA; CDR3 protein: CSASPGGRTQYF
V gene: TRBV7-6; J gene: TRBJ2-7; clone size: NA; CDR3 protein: CASSSIGQIYEQYF
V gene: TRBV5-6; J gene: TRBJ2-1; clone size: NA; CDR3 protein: CASSLVIVHNEQFF
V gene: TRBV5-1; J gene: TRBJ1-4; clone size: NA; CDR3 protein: CASSRTGGMEQSNEKLFF
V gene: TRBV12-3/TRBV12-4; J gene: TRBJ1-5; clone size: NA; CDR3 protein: CASSSTGGHGGQPQHF
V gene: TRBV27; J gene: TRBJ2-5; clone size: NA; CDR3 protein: CASSWVAGNQETQYF
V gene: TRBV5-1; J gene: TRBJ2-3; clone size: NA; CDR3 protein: CASSLGGSPGRLYF
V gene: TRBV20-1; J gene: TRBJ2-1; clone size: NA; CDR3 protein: CSARRLAGESGEQFF
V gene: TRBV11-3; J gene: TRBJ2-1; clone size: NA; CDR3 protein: CASSLSGSNEQFF
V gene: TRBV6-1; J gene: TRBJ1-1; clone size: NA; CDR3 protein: CASSALDRVVSEAFF
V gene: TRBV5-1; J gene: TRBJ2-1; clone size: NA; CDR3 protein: CASSLASSGRAYNEQFF
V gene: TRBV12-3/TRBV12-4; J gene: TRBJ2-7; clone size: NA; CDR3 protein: CASSLATSYEQYF
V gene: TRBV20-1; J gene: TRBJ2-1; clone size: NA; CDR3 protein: CSARDGTSGDYNEQFF
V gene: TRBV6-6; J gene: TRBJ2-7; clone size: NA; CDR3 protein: CASTVALVYEQYF
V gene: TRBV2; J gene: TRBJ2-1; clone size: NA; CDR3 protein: CASSEERREYNEQFF
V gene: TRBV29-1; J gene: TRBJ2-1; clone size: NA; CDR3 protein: CSVGQTIYEQFF
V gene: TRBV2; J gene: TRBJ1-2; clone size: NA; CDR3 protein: CASPSDGYGYTF
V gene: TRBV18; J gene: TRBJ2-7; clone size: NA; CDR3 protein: CASSPSTKAYEQYF
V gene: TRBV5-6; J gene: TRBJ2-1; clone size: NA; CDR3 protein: CASKAGFNNEQFF
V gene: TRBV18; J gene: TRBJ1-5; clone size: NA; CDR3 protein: CASSRGQDGQPQHF
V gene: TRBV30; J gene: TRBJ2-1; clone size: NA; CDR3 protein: CAWSPVGDEQFF
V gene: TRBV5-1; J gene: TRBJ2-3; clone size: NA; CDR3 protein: CASSAHGRDSADTQYF
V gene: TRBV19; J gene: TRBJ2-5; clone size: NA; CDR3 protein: CASRQTHQETQYF
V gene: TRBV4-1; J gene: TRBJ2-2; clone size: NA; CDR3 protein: CASSRPGGGTGELFF
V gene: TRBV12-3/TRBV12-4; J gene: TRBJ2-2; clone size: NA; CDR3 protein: CASSLAQDPVLGLFF
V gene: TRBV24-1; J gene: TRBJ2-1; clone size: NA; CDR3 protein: CATSDLGGPTDEQFF